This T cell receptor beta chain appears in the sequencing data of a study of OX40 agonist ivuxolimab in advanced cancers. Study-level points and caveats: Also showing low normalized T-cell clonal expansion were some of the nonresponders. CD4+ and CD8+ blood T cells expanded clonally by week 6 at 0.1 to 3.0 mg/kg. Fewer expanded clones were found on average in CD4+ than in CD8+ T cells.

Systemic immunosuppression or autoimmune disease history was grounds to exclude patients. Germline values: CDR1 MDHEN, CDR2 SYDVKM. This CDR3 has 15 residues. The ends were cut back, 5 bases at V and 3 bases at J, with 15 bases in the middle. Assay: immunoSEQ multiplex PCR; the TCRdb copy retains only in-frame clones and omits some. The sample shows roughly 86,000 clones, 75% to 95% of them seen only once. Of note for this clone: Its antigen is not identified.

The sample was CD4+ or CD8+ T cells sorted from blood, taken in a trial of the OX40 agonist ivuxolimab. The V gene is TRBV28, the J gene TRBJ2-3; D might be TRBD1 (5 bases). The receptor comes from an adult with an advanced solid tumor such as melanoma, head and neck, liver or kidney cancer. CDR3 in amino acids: CASSLQGPWTDTQYF. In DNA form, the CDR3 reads TGTGCCAGCAGTCTCCAGGGTCCCTGGACAGATACGCAGTATTTT.